These 8 T cell receptor beta chains originate from one sample sequenced in a study of T cell repertoires in ileal Crohn's disease. Method: immunoSEQ multiplex PCR; TCRdb's copy keeps in-frame clones and lacks some. The sample carries 13,000 or so clones, 70% to 80% recorded once. Time point meaning: inflamed ileum from the surgical specimen. Sequencing was carried out using ileal tissue. The receptors stem from an adult with Crohn's disease.

The chain combines TRBV30 with TRBJ1-1; no definite D call. The CDR3 has 10 residues. Germline V gives CDR1 GTSNPN, CDR2 SVGIG (reference sequence). V lost 5 bases, J lost 11 bases, and 12 bases lay in between. CDR3 region: CAWAGSTAFF. The CDR3 coding sequence is TGTGCCTGGGCCGGTAGCACGGCTTTCTTT.

CDR3 DNA: TGTGCCAGCAGCTTACGGGCAGGGTCCTACGAGCAGTACTTC. Its protein is CASSLRAGSYEQYF. V and J are TRBV11-1 and TRBJ2-7; D perhaps matches TRBD1 (5 bases). The CDR3 totals 14 residues. Trimming took 2 bases from V and 1 from J, leaving 9 bases between them. Germline lookup yields CDR1 SGHAT and CDR2 FQDESV (reference sequence).

This clone turned up a few times. The chain joins TRBV13 to TRBJ1-1; TRBD1 is a possible D gene (5 bases). Trimming took 1 base from V and 4 from J, leaving 7 bases between them. This CDR3 contains 13 residues. CDR1 is PRHDT and CDR2 is FYEKMQ in the germline V gene (reference sequence). Here the CDR3 DNA reads TGTGCCAGCAGCTTAGTGGGGGGCACTGAAGCTTTCTTT. Translated, it gives CASSLVGGTEAFF.

V usage is TRBV5-4 and J usage is TRBJ1-5, with 8 bases that match TRBD1. V dropped 1 base and J dropped 2; count of bases not matched to a gene: 2. The CDR3 runs to 15 residues. Germline V gene data show CDR1 as SGHNT and CDR2 as YYREEE (reference sequence). The CDR3 coding sequence is TGTGCCAGCAGCTTGCAGGGGGCCGGCAATCAGCCCCAGCATTTT. Amino acids: CASSLQGAGNQPQHF.

The chain joins TRBV5-1 to TRBJ1-1; the D is unclear. The CDR3 consists of 15 residues. Trimming removed 2 bases from V and 1 base from J, with 12 bases in between. Germline-derived CDR1 and CDR2 are SGHRS and YFSETQ. The CDR3 DNA reads as TGCGCCAGCAGCTTAACAATCGGAAAGAACACTGAAGCTTTCTTT. It translates to CASSLTIGKNTEAFF.

The V gene is TRBV19, the J gene TRBJ1-5; D not certain. V lost 1 base, J lost 2 bases, and 6 bases lay in between. The CDR3 contains 14 residues. The germline V gene encodes CDR1 LNHDA and CDR2 SQIVND (reference sequence). The CDR3 sequence is CASSIGEGNQPQHF. The CDR3 region has the DNA TGTGCCAGTAGTATAGGTGAGGGCAATCAGCCCCAGCATTTT.

V and J are TRBV7-8 and TRBJ1-2; possibly TRBD1 for D (6 bases). CDR1 and CDR2 from the germline V gene are SGHVS and FQNEAQ. V lost 1 base, J lost 4 bases, and 13 bases lay in between. The CDR3 is 15 residues long. CDR3: CASSLGVGQSYGYTF. The CDR3 DNA sequence: TGTGCCAGCAGCTTAGGGGTAGGACAGTCCTATGGCTACACCTTC. Looking up the rest from reference TRBV7-8 and TRBJ1-2 gives the full variable domain: GAGVSQSPRYKVAKRGQDVALRCDPISGHVSLFWYQQALGQGPEFLTYFQNEAQLDKSGLPSDRFFAERPEGSVSTLKIQRTQQEDSAVYLCASSLGVGQSYGYTFGSGTRLTVV.

This clone was counted only a few times. This CDR3 is also generated by other DNA sequences in the sample. The chain links TRBV7-9 to TRBJ1-6; no reliable D call. The CDR3 is 11 residues long. V dropped 3 bases and J dropped 7 bases, with 1 base sitting between them. Germline CDR1 and CDR2: SEHNR and FQNEAQ (reference sequence). The CDR3 sequence: CASSFNSPLHF. The CDR3 DNA follows: TGTGCCAGCAGCTTCAATTCACCCCTCCACTTT.